The next 25 T cell receptor beta chains were all read from a single sample in a study of T cells after posttransplantation cyclophosphamide. Libraries were prepared by immunoSEQ multiplex PCR; TCRdb keeps only in-frame clonotypes and omits some of them. The data show around 8,000 clones, 85% to 90% seen once. Cyclophosphamide on days +3 and +4 followed busulfan-fludarabine conditioning and a marrow graft. This specimen was CD4+ T cells sorted from blood, taken roughly 190 weeks after allogeneic stem cell transplant with posttransplant cyclophosphamide. The receptor set was obtained from a female patient in her forties or fifties who received an allogeneic stem cell transplant from a related donor, was CMV-positive, and had no GVHD. Some T cells may be supplied by the graft donor.

The chain has TRBV19 and TRBJ2-2; D possibly corresponds to TRBD2 (6 bases). Per the germline V gene, CDR1 is LNHDA and CDR2 is SQIVND (reference sequence). Trimming stripped 10 bases from V and 3 bases from J, with 15 bases between. This CDR3 spans 14 amino acids. CDR3 loop: CATARGIDTGELFF. The CDR3 nucleotides read TGTGCCACCGCCCGGGGGATAGACACCGGGGAGCTGTTTTTT.

This clone was recorded only once. V usage is TRBV10-3 and J usage is TRBJ2-7, with 11 nucleotides matching TRBD1. Unmatched junction bases numbered 7, after V lost 6 bases and J lost 3 bases. CDR3 length equals 15 residues. Germline CDR1 reads ENHRY; CDR2 reads SYGVKD. The CDR3 nucleotides are TGTGCCATCAGGAACTTCGGGACAGGGGGCTACGAGCAGTACTTC. Translating it yields CAIRNFGTGGYEQYF.

This clone was picked up one time. V gene TRBV7-2 combines with J gene TRBJ2-7; D gene ambiguous. The CDR3 totals 12 residues. V was shortened by 4 bases and J by 1 base, with 5 bases between the two germline ends. Germline loops: CDR1 SGHTA, CDR2 FQGNSA. Here the CDR3 reads CASSSSSYEQYF. CDR3 sequence (DNA): TGTGCCAGCAGCTCCTCTTCCTACGAGCAGTACTTC. The complete variable domain, with remaining parts taken from reference TRBV7-2 and TRBJ2-7, reads GAGVSQSPSNKVTEKGKDVELRCDPISGHTALYWYRQSLGQGLEFLIYFQGNSAPDKSGLPSDRFSAERTGGSVSTLTIQRTQQEDSAVYLCASSSSSYEQYFGPGTRLTVT.

Of note for this clone: Sequence at one end of the junction differs from germline and may be a read error. The genes are TRBV2 and TRBJ2-1; 10 bases map to TRBD2. CDR1 and CDR2 (germline): SNHLY, FYNNEI. CDR3 length: 14 residues. Here the CDR3 DNA reads TGTGCCAGCAGTGAGTTGAGCGGGAGGGCCTCGTGGCTCTTC. It yields the protein CASSELSGRASWLF.

The sample holds one count of this clone. The rearrangement links TRBV5-1 to TRBJ2-1; D gene uncertain. Per germline, CDR1 SGHRS and CDR2 YFSETQ. With 1 base removed from V and 7 bases from J, the gap between germline ends came to 3 bases. This CDR3 has 11 residues. The CDR3: CASSLSNEQFF. CDR3 coding DNA: TGCGCCAGCAGCTTGTCGAATGAGCAGTTCTTC.

The genes are TRBV5-1 and TRBJ1-1; D is ambiguous. Germline V gene lookup returns CDR1 SGHRS and CDR2 YFSETQ. Trimming cost V 0 bases and J 4 bases, with 7 bases left between them. This CDR3 is 13 amino acids long. Written as DNA, the CDR3 is TGCGCCAGCAGCTTGGGGGGAGGCACTGAAGCTTTCTTT. Amino acids: CASSLGGGTEAFF.

The chain recombines TRBV5-1 with TRBJ1-1, with no clear D. Looked up from germline, CDR1 is SGHRS and CDR2 is YFSETQ. V shed 0 bases and J shed 0 bases, with 9 bases lying between them. The CDR3 consists of 15 residues. The CDR3: CASSLVPEMNTEAFF. The CDR3 DNA reads TGCGCCAGCAGCTTGGTGCCGGAGATGAACACTGAAGCTTTCTTT.

The V gene is TRBV4-1, the J gene TRBJ1-2, with 9 bases that match TRBD1. With V trimmed by 2 bases and J by 0 bases, 4 bases remained unmatched. The CDR3 sequence is 16 residues long. Germline V gene data show CDR1 as MGHRA and CDR2 as YSYEKL. The CDR3 DNA reads TGCGCCAGCAGCCAAACGGGACAGGGTTCTAACTATGGCTACACCTTC. Amino acids: CASSQTGQGSNYGYTF.

The chain uses TRBV18 and TRBJ2-5; 7 bases match TRBD1. The CDR3 spans 16 residues. Germline-derived CDR1 and CDR2 are KGHSH and LQKENI. J lost 3 bases, V lost 5 bases, and 12 bases had no gene match. The CDR3 is CASSSRGQGREETQYF. In nucleotides, the CDR3 is TGTGCCAGCTCATCAAGGGGGCAGGGACGGGAAGAGACCCAGTACTTC.

The rearrangement uses TRBV9 and TRBJ2-5, with TRBD2 matching over 7 bases. The CDR3 has 13 residues. The germline CDR1 and CDR2 sequences are SGDLS and YYNGEE. With 7 bases clipped from V and 7 bases from J, the junction kept 10 bases outside the gene matches. CDR3 residues: CASALLASGTQYF. CDR3 coding DNA: TGTGCCAGCGCCTTACTAGCGAGTGGGACCCAGTACTTC.

This chain joins TRBV5-4 and TRBJ2-3; 7 nucleotides line up with TRBD1. The CDR3 sequence is 16 residues long. Germline V CDR1 and CDR2: SGHNT, YYREEE (reference sequence). V was pared by 4 bases and J by 4 bases, with 12 bases of the junction left unmatched. The DNA of the CDR3 is TGTGCCAGCAGCGTCCAGACAGGGTTGGTCGCAGATACGCAGTATTTT. Encoded protein: CASSVQTGLVADTQYF.

The sample holds one count of this clone. This chain uses TRBV10-3 with TRBJ1-5; perhaps TRBD1 as D (6 bases). Germline assignment: CDR1 ENHRY and CDR2 SYGVKD. Trimming took off 11 bases at V and 1 base at J, with 18 bases between the two ends. This CDR3 has 15 residues. CDR3 region: CAVASTGLSNQPQHF. The CDR3 DNA sequence: TGTGCCGTCGCTTCTACAGGGCTGAGCAATCAGCCCCAGCATTTT.

This chain joins TRBV18 and TRBJ2-2, with 8 nucleotides matching TRBD1. The CDR3 is 14 amino acids. Germline V gene data show CDR1 as KGHSH and CDR2 as LQKENI. Losses at the gene ends were 7 bases for V and 5 bases for J; bases not matched to a gene: 6. The DNA of the CDR3 is TGTGCCAGCTTCCAGGGGGCCGGGACCGGGGAGCTGTTTTTT. It codes for CASFQGAGTGELFF.

The chain recombines TRBV7-8 with TRBJ2-1; 14 bases match TRBD2. The germline V gene has CDR1 SGHVS and CDR2 FQNEAQ. V lost 5 bases and J lost 8; bases outside the gene matches: 11. This CDR3 has 17 residues. CDR3 region: CASSLPRGTSGSDEQFF. The CDR3 DNA sequence: TGTGCCAGCAGCCTCCCCCGAGGGACTAGCGGGAGTGATGAGCAGTTCTTC.

The genes are TRBV19 and TRBJ1-2; D ambiguous. Trimming took 7 bases from V and 8 from J, leaving 17 bases between them. The CDR3 consists of 13 residues. CDR1 LNHDA and CDR2 SQIVND come from the germline V gene (reference sequence). Here the CDR3 reads CASNPMSPFGYTF. CDR3 coding DNA: TGTGCCAGTAATCCGATGAGCCCGTTCGGCTACACCTTC.

The chain couples TRBV4-1 to TRBJ1-5, with 7 bases matching TRBD1. With V trimmed by 0 bases and J by 6 bases, 11 bases remained unmatched. Germline V gene lookup returns CDR1 MGHRA and CDR2 YSYEKL. The CDR3 is 17 residues long. The CDR3 reads CASSQDVGQGVPQPQHF. The CDR3 DNA follows: TGCGCCAGCAGCCAAGATGTAGGGCAGGGGGTGCCTCAGCCCCAGCATTTT.

The chain joins TRBV10-3 to TRBJ2-4, with TRBD2 matching 7 bases. Trimming removed 2 bases from V and 1 base from J; junction bases left unmatched: 8. The CDR3 has 17 residues. Germline V lookup: CDR1 ENHRY, CDR2 SYGVKD. CDR3 sequence reads: CAISEGRMGGAKNIQYF. The CDR3 DNA follows: TGTGCCATCAGTGAGGGGAGAATGGGGGGGGCCAAAAACATTCAGTACTTC.

V gene TRBV19 combines with J gene TRBJ1-4; 8 bases map to TRBD1. CDR1 is LNHDA, CDR2 SQIVND, per germline (reference sequence). The CDR3 runs 15 residues. J gave up 5 bases and V 6 bases, and 8 bases lay outside the gene matches. CDR3 bases: TGTGCCAGTAGAAGGCCCGGGACAGGCAATGAAAAACTGTTTTTT. Translating gives CASRRPGTGNEKLFF.

This clone was picked up a small number of times. The chain recombines TRBV10-3 with TRBJ2-7; D possibly corresponds to TRBD1 (5 bases). CDR1 ENHRY and CDR2 SYGVKD come from the germline V gene. CDR3 length equals 15 residues. The V and J ends lost 6 bases and 5 bases respectively, with 20 bases between them. The CDR3 here is CAIRPRFAGPHEQYF. The CDR3 nucleotides are TGTGCCATCAGACCCCGCTTCGCAGGGCCCCACGAGCAGTACTTC.

This sequence joins TRBV7-3 and TRBJ2-5; 7 bases agree with TRBD2. Germline trimming cut 5 bases from V and 7 bases from J; bases unmatched to any gene: 10. Germline V gives CDR1 SGHTA, CDR2 FQGTGA. The CDR3 covers 14 residues. As DNA, the CDR3 is TGTGCCAGCAGCCAAACGAGCGGGATAGTGACCCAGTACTTC. Translated: CASSQTSGIVTQYF.

The chain joins TRBV19 to TRBJ2-5; 7 bases agree with TRBD2. The J call is in doubt because the DNA end fits TRBJ2-7 better. Germline V gene lookup returns CDR1 LNHDA and CDR2 SQIVND (reference sequence). The CDR3 consists of 18 residues. The CDR3 DNA reads as TGTGCCAGTAGTAATATCGGTGTGGGAGGGCCTGACTCCTACGAGCAGTACTTC. This translates into CASSNIGVGGPDSYEQYF.

The V gene is TRBV18, the J gene TRBJ2-7; 7 bases are a match to TRBD1. Trimming took 3 bases from V and 8 from J; bases not matched to a gene: 16. Per germline, CDR1 KGHSH and CDR2 LQKENI. The length of the CDR3 is 16 residues. CDR3 sequence reads: CASSPTGAQLVRQQYF. CDR3 sequence (DNA): TGTGCCAGCTCACCTACAGGGGCGCAACTCGTTCGTCAGCAGTACTTC.

The CDR3 spells CASSRGVDTDTQYF. The CDR3 nucleotides read TGCGCCAGCAGTCGGGGTGTGGATACAGATACGCAGTATTTT. The rearrangement links TRBV5-1 to TRBJ2-3; D is perhaps TRBD2 (5 bases). There are 14 residues in the CDR3. Trimming cost V 5 bases and J 3 bases, with 13 bases left between them. The germline CDR1 and CDR2 sequences are SGHRS and YFSETQ.

The gene calls are TRBV7-9 and TRBJ1-4, with 8 bases aligning to TRBD1. The germline gives CDR1 SEHNR, CDR2 FQNEAQ (reference sequence). This CDR3 has 15 amino acids. Trimming at V came to 2 bases and at J to 2 bases, leaving 1 base not matched to a gene. CDR3 protein: CASSLQGATNEKLFF. As DNA, the CDR3 is TGTGCCAGCAGCTTACAGGGGGCGACTAATGAAAAACTGTTTTTT.

The rearrangement links TRBV6-5 to TRBJ2-4; no reliable D call. Germline CDR1 and CDR2: MNHEY and SVGAGI. The CDR3 extends over 13 amino acids. V was cut by 2 bases and J by 3 bases, with 5 bases left in between. CDR3 sequence: CASSYRGKNIQYF. CDR3 bases: TGTGCCAGCAGTTACCGAGGCAAAAACATTCAGTACTTC.